These 5 T cell receptor beta chains came from one sample sequenced in a study of immune cell composition in non-small cell lung cancer. Assay used: immunoSEQ multiplex PCR; TCRdb lists only in-frame clones, some missing. The sample gives 4,900 or so clones, approximately 80% of which show up once; approximately 20% is in the top ten. The sample was lung tumor tissue. These receptors all come from a human donor with non-small cell lung cancer.

J is TRBJ1-4 and V is TRBV6-6, with D possibly TRBD1 on 5 matching bases. V was clipped by 4 bases and J by 0 bases, with 12 bases between them. CDR1 is MNHNY and CDR2 is SVGAGI in the germline V gene (reference sequence). The CDR3 covers 16 residues. The CDR3 nucleotides are TGTGCCAGCAGTTCCAGAGACAGTGCAACTAATGAAAAACTGTTTTTT. This codes for CASSSRDSATNEKLFF.

This CDR3 is CASDSQGDYGYTF. CDR3 coding DNA: TGTGCCAGCGACTCGCAGGGGGACTATGGCTACACCTTC. This chain joins TRBV28 and TRBJ1-2; TRBD1 agrees at 7 bases. With V trimmed by 8 bases and J by 3 bases, 6 bases remained unmatched. The CDR3 loop spans 13 amino acids. Per germline, CDR1 MDHEN and CDR2 SYDVKM.

The chain has TRBV7-2 and TRBJ1-1; possible D gene TRBD1, 6 bases. The V end was cut by 1 base, the J end by 5 bases, with 14 bases between. CDR1 is SGHTA, CDR2 FQGNSA, per germline. CDR3 length: 15 amino acids. The CDR3 sequence is CASSLVLGGITEAFF. The CDR3 DNA sequence: TGTGCCAGCAGCTTAGTATTAGGGGGAATAACTGAAGCTTTCTTT.

V is TRBV6-1 and J is TRBJ2-2, with TRBD1 identical over 7 bases. Germline V gene data show CDR1 as MNHNS and CDR2 as SASEGT. The CDR3 is 13 residues long. The V segment lost 4 bases and the J segment 7 bases; nucleotides outside the gene matches: 3. The DNA of the CDR3 is TGTGCCAGCAGTGGACAGGGCGGCGGGGAGCTGTTTTTT. Its protein product is CASSGQGGGELFF.

CDR3 loop: CASRFSSNQPQHF. DNA for the CDR3: TGTGCCAGCAGATTCAGTAGCAATCAGCCCCAGCATTTT. This chain links TRBV28 with TRBJ1-5; D not resolved. V was trimmed by 6 bases and J by 0 bases, leaving 6 bases between them. The CDR3 extends over 13 amino acids. Germline-derived CDR1 and CDR2 are MDHEN and SYDVKM.